A single sample gave rise to the 3 T cell receptor beta chains below, sequenced in a study of lymphopenia after photon versus proton radiotherapy. The repertoire was sequenced with immunoSEQ multiplex PCR; TCRdb's copy has only in-frame clones and lacks some. The data contain more than 25,000 clones, approximately 87% of them singletons. The sequences come from peripheral blood, collected from a patient treated with photon-based radiotherapy. Receptors originate from a woman aged 50 to 60 with pancreatic cancer.

The rearrangement joins TRBV9 to TRBJ2-7; D gene ambiguous. The CDR3 has 13 residues. Germline loops: CDR1 SGDLS, CDR2 YYNGEE. Trimming pared 0 bases from V and 3 bases from J, leaving 7 bases between. CDR3 residues: CASSVDGDYEQYF. CDR3 DNA sequence: TGTGCCAGCAGCGTAGATGGCGACTACGAGCAGTACTTC.

The V call is TRBV19, the J call TRBJ1-5, with D perhaps TRBD1 (6 bases). V was clipped by 3 bases and J by 7 bases, with 16 bases between them. Germline V CDR1 and CDR2: LNHDA, SQIVND (reference sequence). This CDR3 is built from 15 residues. DNA for the CDR3: TGTGCCAGTAGTATTATTTGGGGGCGAGACCAGCCCCAGCATTTT. Amino acid sequence: CASSIIWGRDQPQHF. The full variable domain, in which reference TRBV19 and TRBJ1-5 provide the parts outside the CDR3, is DGGITQSPKYLFRKEGQNVTLSCEQNLNHDAMYWYRQDPGQGLRLIYYSQIVNDFQKGDIAEGYSVSREKKESFPLTVTSAQKNPTAFYLCASSIIWGRDQPQHFGDGTRLSIL.

The chain's CDR3 is CANGPGGRGDPETQYF. DNA of the CDR3: TGTGCCAACGGCCCCGGGGGTAGGGGCGATCCGGAGACCCAGTACTTC. The chain links TRBV10-3 to TRBJ2-5; D perhaps matches TRBD2 (6 bases). CDR1 is ENHRY and CDR2 is SYGVKD in the germline V gene. The CDR3 is 16 amino acids. Trimming cost V 10 bases and J 5 bases, with 26 bases left between them.